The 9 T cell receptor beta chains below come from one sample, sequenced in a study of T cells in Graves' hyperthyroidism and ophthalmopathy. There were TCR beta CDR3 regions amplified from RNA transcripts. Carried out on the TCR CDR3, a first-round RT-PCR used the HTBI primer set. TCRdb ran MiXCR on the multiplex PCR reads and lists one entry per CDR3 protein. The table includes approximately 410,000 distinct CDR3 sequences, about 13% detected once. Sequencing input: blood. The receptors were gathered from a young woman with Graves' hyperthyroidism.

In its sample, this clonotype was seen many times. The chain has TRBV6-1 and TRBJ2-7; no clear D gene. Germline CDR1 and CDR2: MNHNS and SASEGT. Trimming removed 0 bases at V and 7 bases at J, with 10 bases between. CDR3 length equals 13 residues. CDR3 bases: TGTGCCAGCAGTGAAGCCGATTCTGGGGAGCAGTACTTC. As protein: CASSEADSGEQYF.

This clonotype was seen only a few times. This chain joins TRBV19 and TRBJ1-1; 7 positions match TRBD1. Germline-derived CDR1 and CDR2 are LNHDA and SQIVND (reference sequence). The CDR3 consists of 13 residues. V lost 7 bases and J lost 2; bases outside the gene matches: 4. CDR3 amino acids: CASNRGRNTEAFF. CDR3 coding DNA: TGTGCCAGTAATAGGGGGCGAAACACTGAAGCTTTCTTT.

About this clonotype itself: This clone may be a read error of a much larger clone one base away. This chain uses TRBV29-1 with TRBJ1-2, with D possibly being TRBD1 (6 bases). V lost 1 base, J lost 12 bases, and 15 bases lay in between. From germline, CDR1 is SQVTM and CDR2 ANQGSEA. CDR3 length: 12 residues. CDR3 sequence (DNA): TGCAGCGTTGAAGTTGGAAGGGGGGGCCACACCTTC. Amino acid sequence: CSVEVGRGGHTF.

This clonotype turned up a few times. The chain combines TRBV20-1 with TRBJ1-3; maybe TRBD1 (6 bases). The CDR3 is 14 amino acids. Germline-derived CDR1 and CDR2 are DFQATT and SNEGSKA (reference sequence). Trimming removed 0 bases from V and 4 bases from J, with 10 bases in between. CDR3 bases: TGCAGTGCTAGAGATACAGGGCGAGGAAACACCATATATTTT. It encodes CSARDTGRGNTIYF.

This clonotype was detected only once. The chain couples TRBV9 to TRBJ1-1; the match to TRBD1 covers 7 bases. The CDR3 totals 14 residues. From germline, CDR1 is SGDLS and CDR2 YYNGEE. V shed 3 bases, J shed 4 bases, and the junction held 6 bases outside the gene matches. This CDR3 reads CASSALTGFTEAFF. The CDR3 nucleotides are TGTGCCAGCAGCGCACTGACAGGGTTCACTGAAGCTTTCTTT.

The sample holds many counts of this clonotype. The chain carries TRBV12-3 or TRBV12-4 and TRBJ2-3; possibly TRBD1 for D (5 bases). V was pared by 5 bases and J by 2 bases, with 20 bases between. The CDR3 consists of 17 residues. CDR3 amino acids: CASSGLGMGLSTDTQYF. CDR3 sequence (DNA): TGTGCCAGCAGTGGGCTAGGAATGGGGCTTTCCACAGATACGCAGTATTTT.

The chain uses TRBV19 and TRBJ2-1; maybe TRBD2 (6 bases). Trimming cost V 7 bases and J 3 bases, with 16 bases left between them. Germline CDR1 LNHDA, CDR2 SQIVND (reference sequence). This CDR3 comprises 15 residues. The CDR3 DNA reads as TGTGCCAGTACCGAGACTAGATTGTTCTACAATGAGCAGTTCTTC. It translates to CASTETRLFYNEQFF.

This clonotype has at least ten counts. Here the CDR3 reads CASSLQTGLDEQFF. For the CDR3, the DNA is TGTGCCAGCAGCCTTCAGACAGGGTTGGATGAGCAGTTCTTC. The chain is built from TRBV7-9 and TRBJ2-1; TRBD1 agrees at 7 bases. Germline CDR1 and CDR2: SEHNR and FQNEAQ (reference sequence). J gave up 8 bases and V 5 bases, and 9 bases lay outside the gene matches. CDR3 length equals 14 residues.

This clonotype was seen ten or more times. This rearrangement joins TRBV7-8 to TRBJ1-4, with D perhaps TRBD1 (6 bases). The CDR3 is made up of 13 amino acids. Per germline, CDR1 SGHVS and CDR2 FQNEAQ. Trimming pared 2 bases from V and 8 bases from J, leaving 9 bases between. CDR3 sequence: CASSLSQGEKLFF. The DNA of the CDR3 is TGTGCCAGCAGCTTAAGCCAGGGGGAAAAACTGTTTTTT.